A single sample is the source of the 3 T cell receptor beta chains below, sequenced in a study of OX40 agonist ivuxolimab in advanced cancers. The protocol was immunoSEQ multiplex PCR, while the TCRdb copy is restricted to in-frame clones and leaves out a portion. Of about 100,000 clones in the sample, approximately 90% were seen once. The source material was CD4+ or CD8+ T cells sorted from blood, sampled in a trial of the OX40 agonist ivuxolimab. The source is an adult with an advanced solid tumor such as melanoma, head and neck, liver or kidney cancer.

The rearrangement uses TRBV30 and TRBJ2-2; D unclear. Trimming cost V 3 bases and J 3 bases, with 5 bases left between them. Germline CDR1 and CDR2: GTSNPN and SVGIG (reference sequence). The CDR3 has 12 amino acids. The CDR3: CAWSRDTGELFF. The CDR3 region has the DNA TGTGCCTGGAGCCGCGACACCGGGGAGCTGTTTTTT.

The chain uses TRBV27 and TRBJ1-5; TRBD1 is a possible D gene (6 bases). With 0 bases removed from V and 12 bases from J, the gap between germline ends came to 12 bases. The CDR3 consists of 13 residues. Germline CDR1 is MNHEY and CDR2 is SMNVEV (reference sequence). The CDR3 region is CASSLSNTGIQHF. The CDR3 DNA follows: TGTGCCAGCAGTTTATCGAATACAGGGATCCAGCATTTT.

The rearrangement links TRBV5-4 to TRBJ2-1; no clear D gene. V lost 4 bases to trimming and J lost 4 bases, with 9 bases between them. This CDR3 has 13 residues. The germline V gene has CDR1 SGHNT and CDR2 YYREEE (reference sequence). The CDR3 nucleotides are TGTGCCAGCAGCGTTGAACAGTACAATGAGCAGTTCTTC. It yields the protein CASSVEQYNEQFF. Based on the CDR3 plus reference TRBV5-4 and TRBJ2-1, the full variable domain is ETGVTQSPTHLIKTRGQQVTLRCSSQSGHNTVSWYQQALGQGPQFIFQYYREEENGRGNFPPRFSGLQFPNYSSELNVNALELDDSALYLCASSVEQYNEQFFGPGTRLTVL.